This T cell receptor (beta chain) was identified during a study of blood T cell repertoires in COVID-19. Sequenced by immunoSEQ multiplex PCR; TCRdb stores in-frame clones only, minus some. This sample yields about 220,000 clones, of which 84% are seen a single time; approximately 6.6% belongs to the top ten. The CDR3 consists of 15 residues. V was shortened by 1 base and J by 4 bases, with 11 bases between the two germline ends. The V gene's germline CDR1 is SGDLS and CDR2 YYNGEE. Resolution of symptoms, clearance, or two negative PCRs was present in recovered Cohort 3 donors. Specimen: PBMCs or T cells enriched from blood (not recorded which). The clonotype comes from a middle-aged woman who had recovered from COVID-19. The chain is built from TRBV9 and TRBJ2-2; possible D gene TRBD1, 5 bases. The DNA for the CDR3 is TGTGCCAGCAGCGTAAGCGACAGTCCCACCGGGGAGCTGTTTTTT. It translates to CASSVSDSPTGELFF.